This entry describes one T cell receptor beta chain. The data were taken from a study of blood T cell repertoires in COVID-19. Study at large: Whether acute or convalescent, the COVID-19 samples came from the United States, Italy and Spain.

Measured with immunoSEQ multiplex PCR; TCRdb has only the in-frame clones, and not every one. The repertoire holds roughly 300,000 clones, under 90% seen once, with roughly 4% in the top ten. This CDR3 is 14 amino acids long. Per the germline V gene, CDR1 is LNHDA and CDR2 is SQIVND (reference sequence). Germline trimming cut 7 bases from V and 6 bases from J; bases unmatched to any gene: 6. Each recovered donor of Cohort 3 presented with two negative PCRs, clearance, or symptom resolution. The chain links TRBV19 to TRBJ2-1; 10 positions agree with TRBD2. This clonotype was sampled from a man younger than 45 who had recovered from COVID-19. Sequencing was performed on PBMCs or T cells enriched from blood (not recorded which). The CDR3 DNA follows: TGTGCCAGTACCCTAGCGGGAGAGGTCAATGAGCAGTTCTTC. As protein: CASTLAGEVNEQFF.